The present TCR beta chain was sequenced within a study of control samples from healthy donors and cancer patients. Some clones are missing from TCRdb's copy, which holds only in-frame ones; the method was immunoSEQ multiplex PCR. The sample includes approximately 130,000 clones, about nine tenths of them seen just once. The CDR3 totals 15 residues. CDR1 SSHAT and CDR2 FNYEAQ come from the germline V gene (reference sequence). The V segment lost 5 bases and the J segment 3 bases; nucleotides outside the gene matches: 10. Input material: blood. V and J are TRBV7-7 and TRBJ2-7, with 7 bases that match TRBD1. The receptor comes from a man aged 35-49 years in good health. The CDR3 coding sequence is TGTGCCAGCAGCCTTCTCCCGGGACAGATCTACGAGCAGTACTTC. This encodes CASSLLPGQIYEQYF. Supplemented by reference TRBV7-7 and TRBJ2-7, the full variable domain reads GAGVSQSPRYKVTKRGQDVTLRCDPISSHATLYWYQQALGQGPEFLTYFNYEAQPDKSGLPSDRFSAERPEGSISTLTIQRTEQRDSAMYRCASSLLPGQIYEQYFGPGTRLTVT.